This is a list of T cell receptor beta chains from one sample in a study of a mutant IDH1 vaccine in newly diagnosed glioma. Libraries were prepared by immunoSEQ multiplex PCR; TCRdb keeps only in-frame clonotypes and omits some of them. The sample yields about 35,000 clones, about 80% seen once. The sequenced sample was peripheral blood mononuclear cells (PBMCs), obtained from a glioma patient treated with radiotherapy, temozolomide or both. These receptors were collected from a man aged 45-60 years with glioma. Some clones in this sample may be carry-over from other donors' samples. The CDR3 runs from the conserved cysteine through the conserved F or W. Each record gives: V gene, D gene, clone size, J gene, CDR3 DNA, CDR3 protein. D genes are given only for firm matches. Clone size is given for some rows only: seen once, a few or many times, or a class if the clone is expanded.

v_gene: TRBV2
d_gene: -
abundance: -
j_gene: TRBJ1-2
CDR3nt: TGTGCCAGCAGTGTACGGGGCTACACCTTC
CDR3aa: CASSVRGYTF

v_gene: TRBV27
d_gene: TRBD2
abundance: -
j_gene: TRBJ2-7
CDR3nt: TGTGCCAGCAGTTTGGGGGGAGGGTACGAGCAGTACTTC
CDR3aa: CASSLGGGYEQYF

v_gene: TRBV7-2
d_gene: -
abundance: -
j_gene: TRBJ1-1
CDR3nt: TGTGCCAGCAGCCCAGGCGGGGGGATGAACACTGAAGCTTTCTTT
CDR3aa: CASSPGGGMNTEAFF

v_gene: TRBV2
d_gene: -
abundance: -
j_gene: TRBJ2-7
CDR3nt: TGTGCCAGCAGCAATCAACTTCCCCACGACGAGCAGTACTTC
CDR3aa: CASSNQLPHDEQYF

v_gene: TRBV7-9
d_gene: -
abundance: once
j_gene: TRBJ1-4
CDR3nt: TGTGCCAGCACTTTGGCTACTAATGAAAAACTGTTTTTT
CDR3aa: CASTLATNEKLFF

v_gene: TRBV6-6
d_gene: TRBD2
abundance: -
j_gene: TRBJ2-1
CDR3nt: TGTGCCAGCGGGGGAGGGTTTGGGAATGAGCAGTTCTTC
CDR3aa: CASGGGFGNEQFF

v_gene: TRBV5-4
d_gene: TRBD1
abundance: once
j_gene: TRBJ1-4
CDR3nt: TGTGCCAGCAGCTTGGTTTCCAGGACAGGGGCGGGCGAAAAACTGTTTTTT
CDR3aa: CASSLVSRTGAGEKLFF

v_gene: TRBV29-1
d_gene: -
abundance: -
j_gene: TRBJ1-1
CDR3nt: TGCAGCGTTTTACAGGGCACTGAAGCTTTCTTT
CDR3aa: CSVLQGTEAFF

v_gene: TRBV27
d_gene: TRBD2
abundance: -
j_gene: TRBJ2-2
CDR3nt: TGTGCCAGCCGGGGGGGCGGGGAGCTGTTTTTT
CDR3aa: CASRGGGELFF

v_gene: TRBV9
d_gene: -
abundance: -
j_gene: TRBJ2-7
CDR3nt: TGTGCCAGCAGCCAGGACAACTACGAGCAGTACTTC
CDR3aa: CASSQDNYEQYF

v_gene: TRBV28
d_gene: -
abundance: -
j_gene: TRBJ1-2
CDR3nt: TGTGCCAGCAGTGGAGCAGGGGAATATTATGGCTACACCTTC
CDR3aa: CASSGAGEYYGYTF

v_gene: TRBV6-6
d_gene: -
abundance: -
j_gene: TRBJ2-3
CDR3nt: TGTGCCAGCATCTCCTCGGTCGCAGATACGCAGTATTTT
CDR3aa: CASISSVADTQYF

v_gene: TRBV19
d_gene: -
abundance: -
j_gene: TRBJ2-7
CDR3nt: TGTGCCAGTAGTATAGAGGCTGACCCTACGAAACAGTACTTC
CDR3aa: CASSIEADPTKQYF

v_gene: TRBV5-6
d_gene: TRBD1
abundance: few
j_gene: TRBJ2-7
CDR3nt: TGTGCCAGCAGTAACCGACAGGGGATGGGAGAGCAGTACTTC
CDR3aa: CASSNRQGMGEQYF

v_gene: TRBV6-5
d_gene: -
abundance: -
j_gene: TRBJ2-1
CDR3nt: TGTGCCAGCTCAACACGGACCTACAATGAGCAGTTCTTC
CDR3aa: CASSTRTYNEQFF

v_gene: TRBV6-1
d_gene: TRBD1
abundance: -
j_gene: TRBJ1-5
CDR3nt: TGTGCCAGCAGGGAGACAGGGCGGCAGCCCCAGCATTTT
CDR3aa: CASRETGRQPQHF

v_gene: TRBV10-1
d_gene: TRBD1
abundance: -
j_gene: TRBJ1-3
CDR3nt: TGCGCCAGCAGTTTACACAGGGGTGGTGGAAACACCATATATTTT
CDR3aa: CASSLHRGGGNTIYF

v_gene: TRBV6-6
d_gene: -
abundance: -
j_gene: TRBJ2-5
CDR3nt: TGTGCCAGCAGCTTACGGTACCAAGAGACCCAGTACTTC
CDR3aa: CASSLRYQETQYF

v_gene: TRBV7-9
d_gene: -
abundance: -
j_gene: TRBJ1-4
CDR3nt: TGTGCCAGCAGCTTCACGGAAAGTAATGAAAAACTGTTTTTT
CDR3aa: CASSFTESNEKLFF

v_gene: TRBV7-2
d_gene: -
abundance: -
j_gene: TRBJ2-6
CDR3nt: TGTGCCAGCAGCTTAGGAGGGCCTGGGGCCAACGTCCTGACTTTC
CDR3aa: CASSLGGPGANVLTF

v_gene: TRBV27
d_gene: -
abundance: few
j_gene: TRBJ2-2
CDR3nt: TGTGCCAGCAGAGGGGACCCCCGGGAGCTGTTTTTT
CDR3aa: CASRGDPRELFF

v_gene: TRBV19
d_gene: TRBD1
abundance: few
j_gene: TRBJ1-4
CDR3nt: TGTGCCAGTAGTGGGACAGGAGATGCAACTAATGAAAAACTGTTTTTT
CDR3aa: CASSGTGDATNEKLFF

v_gene: TRBV29-1
d_gene: -
abundance: -
j_gene: TRBJ2-7
CDR3nt: TGCAGCGTGACCTTGTCCCGGGGTGGCGAGCAGTACTTC
CDR3aa: CSVTLSRGGEQYF

v_gene: TRBV7-2
d_gene: -
abundance: few
j_gene: TRBJ1-1
CDR3nt: TGTGCCAGCAGCCCCCTCAGGGGAACTGAAGCTTTCTTT
CDR3aa: CASSPLRGTEAFF

v_gene: TRBV27
d_gene: -
abundance: -
j_gene: TRBJ1-4
CDR3nt: TGTGCCAGCAGTTTCGGGGGGGGCTCGGTTGAAAAACTGTTTTTT
CDR3aa: CASSFGGGSVEKLFF

v_gene: TRBV5-1
d_gene: -
abundance: -
j_gene: TRBJ1-4
CDR3nt: TGCGCCAGCAGCTTGGAAGGCAGGGGAGGAGAAAAACTGTTTTTT
CDR3aa: CASSLEGRGGEKLFF

v_gene: TRBV6-1
d_gene: -
abundance: -
j_gene: TRBJ1-1
CDR3nt: TGTGCCAGCTACCAGGGGCCTTCCATGAACACTGAAGCTTTCTTT
CDR3aa: CASYQGPSMNTEAFF

v_gene: TRBV7-8
d_gene: -
abundance: once
j_gene: TRBJ2-7
CDR3nt: TGTGCCAGCAGCCCCCCCAGAAGGGTCGCCTACGAGCAGTACTTC
CDR3aa: CASSPPRRVAYEQYF

v_gene: TRBV11-3
d_gene: -
abundance: -
j_gene: TRBJ1-1
CDR3nt: TGTGCCAGCAGCGGGGCAGGGGAAGCTTTCTTT
CDR3aa: CASSGAGEAFF

v_gene: TRBV27
d_gene: -
abundance: -
j_gene: TRBJ1-2
CDR3nt: TGTGCCAGCAGTTTATCGGAAAGATATGGCTACACCTTC
CDR3aa: CASSLSERYGYTF

v_gene: TRBV2
d_gene: TRBD1
abundance: few
j_gene: TRBJ1-3
CDR3nt: TGTGCCAGTGCAGGGGACAGGGACTCTGGAAACACCATATATTTT
CDR3aa: CASAGDRDSGNTIYF

v_gene: TRBV2
d_gene: TRBD2
abundance: once
j_gene: TRBJ2-3
CDR3nt: TGTGCCAGCAGTGACCGGGGGGTGGGCACAGATACGCAGTATTTT
CDR3aa: CASSDRGVGTDTQYF

v_gene: TRBV7-9
d_gene: -
abundance: -
j_gene: TRBJ1-1
CDR3nt: TGTGCCAGCAGCCCACTGAGGTCCTTGAGCACTGAAGCTTTCTTT
CDR3aa: CASSPLRSLSTEAFF

v_gene: TRBV25-1
d_gene: TRBD2
abundance: -
j_gene: TRBJ2-1
CDR3nt: TGTGCCAGCAGTGTCGGACTAGCGGGGGTCGAAGCTGAGCAGTTCTTC
CDR3aa: CASSVGLAGVEAEQFF

v_gene: TRBV10-3
d_gene: -
abundance: -
j_gene: TRBJ1-1
CDR3nt: TGTGCCATCAGTGAAAACCCAGGCCGGATGAACACTGAAGCTTTCTTT
CDR3aa: CAISENPGRMNTEAFF

v_gene: TRBV19
d_gene: -
abundance: few
j_gene: TRBJ1-5
CDR3nt: TGTGCCAGTAGTATAGCCTCGGGGCCCCAGCATTTT
CDR3aa: CASSIASGPQHF

v_gene: TRBV5-4
d_gene: TRBD1
abundance: few
j_gene: TRBJ1-5
CDR3nt: TGTGCCAGCAGCCAAGGCAGGGGGATTGGTCAGCCCCAGCATTTT
CDR3aa: CASSQGRGIGQPQHF

v_gene: TRBV10-3
d_gene: TRBD2
abundance: -
j_gene: TRBJ2-3
CDR3nt: TGTGCCATCAGTGGGACTAGCGGGAGCACTAGCACAGATACGCAGTATTTT
CDR3aa: CAISGTSGSTSTDTQYF

v_gene: TRBV4-3
d_gene: -
abundance: -
j_gene: TRBJ1-4
CDR3nt: TGCGCCAGCAGCCAAGCCCCCCGGGCCGAAAAACTGTTTTTT
CDR3aa: CASSQAPRAEKLFF

v_gene: TRBV4-1
d_gene: TRBD1
abundance: -
j_gene: TRBJ2-7
CDR3nt: TGCGCCAGCAGCCCGACAGGGGATGACTACGAGCAGTACTTC
CDR3aa: CASSPTGDDYEQYF

v_gene: TRBV19
d_gene: -
abundance: -
j_gene: TRBJ2-2
CDR3nt: TGTGCCAGTAGCCCCCCCGGGGGCGGCACCGGGGAGCTGTTTTTT
CDR3aa: CASSPPGGGTGELFF

v_gene: TRBV5-1
d_gene: TRBD1
abundance: few
j_gene: TRBJ1-1
CDR3nt: TGCGCCAGCAGCGTAGGGACAGGGACTGAAGCTTTCTTT
CDR3aa: CASSVGTGTEAFF

v_gene: TRBV18
d_gene: TRBD1
abundance: -
j_gene: TRBJ1-5
CDR3nt: TGTGCCAGCTCTCCCGGACAGGGCGCCCTAGGGGCCCAGCATTTT
CDR3aa: CASSPGQGALGAQHF

v_gene: TRBV25-1
d_gene: -
abundance: -
j_gene: TRBJ2-7
CDR3nt: TGTGCCCATTCCCCAGCGGACTCCTACGAGCAGTACTTC
CDR3aa: CAHSPADSYEQYF

v_gene: TRBV5-8
d_gene: -
abundance: -
j_gene: TRBJ1-1
CDR3nt: TGTGCCAGCAGCTTCCCACAGGGCGCTGAAGCTTTCTTT
CDR3aa: CASSFPQGAEAFF

v_gene: TRBV5-6
d_gene: -
abundance: -
j_gene: TRBJ2-5
CDR3nt: TGTGCCAGCAATGCCCGGGTGTCGGGAGAGACCCAGTACTTC
CDR3aa: CASNARVSGETQYF

v_gene: TRBV9
d_gene: -
abundance: -
j_gene: TRBJ1-6
CDR3nt: TGTGCCAGCAGCGCAGACAGTAGCTCCTATAATTCACCCCTCCACTTT
CDR3aa: CASSADSSSYNSPLHF